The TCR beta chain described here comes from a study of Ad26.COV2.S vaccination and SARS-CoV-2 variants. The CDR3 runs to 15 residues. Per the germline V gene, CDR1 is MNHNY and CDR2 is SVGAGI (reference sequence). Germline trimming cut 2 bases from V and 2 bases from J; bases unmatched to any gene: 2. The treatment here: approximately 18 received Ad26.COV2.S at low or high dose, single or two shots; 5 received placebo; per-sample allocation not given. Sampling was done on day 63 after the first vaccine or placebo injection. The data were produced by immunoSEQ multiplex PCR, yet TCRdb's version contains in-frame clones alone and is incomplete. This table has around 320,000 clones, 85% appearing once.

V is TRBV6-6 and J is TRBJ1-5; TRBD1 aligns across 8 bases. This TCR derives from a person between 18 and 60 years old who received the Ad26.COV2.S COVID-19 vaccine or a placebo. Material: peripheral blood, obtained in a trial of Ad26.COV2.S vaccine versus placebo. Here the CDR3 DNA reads TGTGCCAGCAGTTACGCACAGGGGGGCAATCAGCCCCAGCATTTT. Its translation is CASSYAQGGNQPQHF.